Listed below are T cell receptor beta chains from one sample, sequenced in a study of regulatory T cells in long-lasting Graves disease. TCRdb re-derived calls from the multiplex PCR reads in MiXCR, one entry per CDR3 protein. The profile shows over 350,000 distinct CDR3 sequences, less than 15% of them singletons. These data were likewise used in another study, on T cells in Graves' hyperthyroidism and ophthalmopathy.

Source: peripheral blood mononuclear cells (PBMCs), taken at new diagnosis, from a patient treated with antithyroid drugs. Receptors originate from a woman aged 45-60 years with Graves disease. Each CDR3 is given with its conserved first and last residue. Size tells how often a clone was seen (once, few, many) or the class of an expanded clone, and some rows leave it out.

j_call,clone_size,v_call,cdr3_aa
TRBJ2-1,few,TRBV7-3,CASSLFSGRDNEQFF
TRBJ2-1,.,TRBV5-1,CASSSNSRDRLSSYNEQFF
TRBJ1-2,.,TRBV4-2,CASSHTQGGNYGYTF
TRBJ2-3,.,TRBV29-1,CSVDDGQGPTDTQYF
TRBJ2-3,many,TRBV27,CASSLRQGADTQYF
TRBJ2-1,many,TRBV7-9,CASSLDRSGYNEQFF
TRBJ1-6,.,TRBV12-3/TRBV12-4,CATSRYNSPLHF
TRBJ1-1,few,TRBV5-1,CASSAEPRDTEAFF
TRBJ2-7,many,TRBV5-1,CASSLVRGTGTDEQYF
TRBJ2-5,many,TRBV6-2/TRBV6-3,CASSWDRGETQYF
TRBJ2-5,few,TRBV12-3/TRBV12-4,CASRQDRGRGETQYF
TRBJ2-7,.,TRBV9,CASSFGLGSYEQYF
TRBJ1-5,once,TRBV7-2,CASSKDRSHRNQPQHF
TRBJ2-3,many,TRBV18,CASSPREASTDTQYF
TRBJ2-5,many,TRBV29-1,CSAAKAGVGETQYF
TRBJ1-1,few,TRBV3-1,CASSQGRGTGNAFF
TRBJ1-3,many,TRBV29-1,CSVIDSRAGNTIYF
TRBJ2-3,.,TRBV5-5,CASSSGSTFTDTQYF
TRBJ1-1,many,TRBV2,CASSDNQGSEAFF
TRBJ2-3,few,TRBV10-3,CAISESRTDVGDTQYF
TRBJ2-3,many,TRBV30,CAWSVQGTDTQYF
TRBJ2-1,many,TRBV27,CASSPPAGHYNEQFF
TRBJ2-5,few,TRBV10-1,CASRTGPGETQYF
TRBJ1-6,many,TRBV3-1,CASSVTGYNSPLHF
TRBJ2-3,once,TRBV6-1,CASSLGQGTTDTQYF
TRBJ2-1,many,TRBV7-6,CASSLGGGTFIYEQFF
TRBJ2-1,many,TRBV7-8,CASSPLAPPYNEQFF
TRBJ2-5,many,TRBV20-1,CSARGQGAREVTQYF
TRBJ1-1,few,TRBV28,CASFQTGPRPNTEAFF
TRBJ2-2,few,TRBV29-1,CSVGLTGGGTGELFF
TRBJ2-1,many,TRBV7-2,CASSPRVGYNEQFF